Following are 23 T cell receptor beta chains from one sample sequenced in a study of T-cell reconstitution after alpha-beta-depleted transplantation in children. TCRbeta library construction was performed incorporating unique molecular identifiers. In TCRdb, the PCR reads were re-called with MiXCR into one record per CDR3 protein. Of roughly 500,000 distinct CDR3 sequences in the sample, 30% to 35% were seen once. The starting material was PBMCs from the stem cell graft donor, obtained from the stem cell graft. Receptors originate from a human donor who donated a stem cell graft to a child with aplastic anemia.

The rearrangement joins TRBV19 to TRBJ1-2, with D possibly being TRBD1 (5 bases). The V end was cut by 5 bases, the J end by 6 bases, with 28 bases between. This CDR3 contains 18 residues. Germline V gene sequence: CDR1 LNHDA, CDR2 SQIVND (reference sequence). CDR3 residues: CASSLPGRGGLGENGYTF. In nucleotides, the CDR3 is TGTGCCAGTAGTCTTCCGGGAAGGGGAGGCTTAGGGGAAAATGGCTACACCTTC.

This clonotype was seen a single time. The CDR3 is CATSRERGRVPQHF. The CDR3 bases are TGTGCCACCAGCAGAGAACGGGGCAGGGTTCCCCAGCATTTT. The chain carries TRBV15 and TRBJ1-5, with a tentative D call TRBD1 (5 bases). The V end lost 0 bases, the J end lost 10 bases, and 13 bases lay between the germline ends. Per germline, CDR1 LNHNV and CDR2 YYDKDF (reference sequence). The CDR3 has 14 residues. Based on the CDR3 plus reference TRBV15 and TRBJ1-5, the full variable domain is DAMVIQNPRYQVTQFGKPVTLSCSQTLNHNVMYWYQQKSSQAPKLLFHYYDKDFNNEADTPDNFQSRRPNTSFCFLDIRSPGLGDTAMYLCATSRERGRVPQHFGDGTRLSIL.

V usage is TRBV11-2 and J usage is TRBJ1-1; D remains unclear. CDR1 and CDR2 (germline): SGHAT, FQNNGV. V gave up 3 bases and J gave up 4 bases, with 9 bases separating them. This CDR3 region has 13 residues. DNA of the CDR3: TGTGCCAGCAGCTTCCAGGTACTCACTGAAGCTTTCTTT. Its protein is CASSFQVLTEAFF.

The V call is TRBV20-1, the J call TRBJ2-3; 7 positions match TRBD2. With V trimmed by 3 bases and J by 5 bases, 11 bases remained unmatched. CDR3 size: 15 residues. The germline CDR1 and CDR2 sequences are DFQATT and SNEGSKA (reference sequence). CDR3 bases: TGCAGTGCTAGTGGGTCTAGCGGACTTCAAGATACGCAGTATTTT. It is translated as CSASGSSGLQDTQYF.

The chain links TRBV20-1 to TRBJ1-2; D gene unclear. Trimming shortened V by 2 bases and J by 8 bases, and 15 bases separated the two germline ends. CDR3 length equals 13 residues. The germline gives CDR1 DFQATT, CDR2 SNEGSKA (reference sequence). The CDR3 DNA sequence: TGCAGTGCTAGAACCCAGAGTGCTGGGGGCTACACCTTC. Residues: CSARTQSAGGYTF.

This chain uses TRBV30 with TRBJ2-2; 8 positions agree with TRBD2. Looked up from germline, CDR1 is GTSNPN and CDR2 is SVGIG (reference sequence). V lost 0 bases to trimming and J lost 4 bases; unmatched junction nucleotides: 4. The CDR3 runs 15 residues. CDR3 bases: TGTGCCTGGAGTGTCCGACTAGCGAGCACCGGGGAGCTGTTTTTT. Translating gives CAWSVRLASTGELFF.

The chain links TRBV30 to TRBJ1-2; possible D gene TRBD1, 5 bases. With 1 base removed from V and 4 bases from J, the gap between germline ends came to 22 bases. Germline CDR1 reads GTSNPN; CDR2 reads SVGIG (reference sequence). This CDR3 comprises 17 residues. The CDR3 DNA follows: TGTGCCTGGAGTGCCCTAGACTGGACATCGGGCGGCTATGGCTACACCTTC. Translation gives CAWSALDWTSGGYGYTF.

V is TRBV7-2 and J is TRBJ1-4; no firm D call. Trimming removed 1 base from V and 1 base from J, with 10 bases in between. The CDR3 loop spans 16 amino acids. The V gene's germline CDR1 is SGHTA and CDR2 FQGNSA. The CDR3 here is CASSLGGLITNEKLFF. The CDR3 DNA reads as TGTGCCAGCAGCTTAGGGGGTCTGATAACTAATGAAAAACTGTTTTTT.

The V and J genes are TRBV4-3 and TRBJ2-4, with TRBD2 matching over 9 bases. This CDR3 spans 17 amino acids. With V trimmed by 4 bases and J by 9 bases, 16 bases remained unmatched. Germline CDR1 LGHNA, CDR2 YSLEER. CDR3 in DNA: TGCGCCAGCAGCCCCAAACTAGCGGGCACTGGAGGGGCCATTCAGTACTTC. Protein product: CASSPKLAGTGGAIQYF.

This clonotype was detected only a few times. The gene calls are TRBV7-8 and TRBJ1-4, with D unresolved. The CDR3 loop spans 15 amino acids. The germline gives CDR1 SGHVS, CDR2 FQNEAQ. V was clipped by 5 bases and J by 3 bases, with 13 bases between them. DNA for the CDR3: TGTGCCAGCAGCCGGAATCGGGCAGCTAATGAAAAACTGTTTTTT. Residues: CASSRNRAANEKLFF. The full variable domain, its missing parts supplied by reference TRBV7-8 and TRBJ1-4, is GAGVSQSPRYKVAKRGQDVALRCDPISGHVSLFWYQQALGQGPEFLTYFQNEAQLDKSGLPSDRFFAERPEGSVSTLKIQRTQQEDSAVYLCASSRNRAANEKLFFGSGTQLSVL.

The rearrangement joins TRBV27 to TRBJ2-2, with D tentatively TRBD1 (6 bases). Germline-derived CDR1 and CDR2 are MNHEY and SMNVEV (reference sequence). The CDR3 length is 15 residues. V shed 3 bases and J shed 4 bases, with 12 bases lying between them. The CDR3: CASSFLQGATGELFF. CDR3 DNA: TGTGCCAGCAGTTTCTTACAGGGAGCCACCGGGGAGCTGTTTTTT.

This clonotype was detected only once. CDR3 loop: CSASALTGESYNEQFF. The CDR3 DNA follows: TGCAGTGCTAGTGCTCTGACGGGAGAGTCATACAATGAGCAGTTCTTC. The chain employs TRBV20-1 and TRBJ2-1; possible D gene TRBD2, 6 bases. CDR3 length equals 16 residues. Germline V gene data show CDR1 as DFQATT and CDR2 as SNEGSKA (reference sequence). V lost 3 bases to trimming and J lost 4 bases, with 19 bases between them.

The chain carries TRBV5-6 and TRBJ1-5, with unresolved D. The germline V and J ends were trimmed by 0 bases and 4 bases, with 14 bases remaining between them. Germline CDR1 SGHDT, CDR2 YYEEEE. The CDR3 runs to 16 residues. CDR3 sequence reads: CASSLAGGNGNQPQHF. The CDR3 nucleotides are TGTGCCAGCAGCTTGGCGGGAGGGAACGGGAATCAGCCCCAGCATTTT.

The CDR3 reads CASSLRDHAFF. Written as DNA, the CDR3 is TGTGCCAGCAGCCTCCGGGACCATGCTTTCTTT. The chain has TRBV6-6 and TRBJ1-1; TRBD1 might be the D (5 bases). In germline, CDR1 is MNHNY, CDR2 SVGAGI (reference sequence). CDR3 length: 11 amino acids. The germline V and J ends were trimmed by 6 bases and 11 bases, with 13 bases remaining between them.

With regard to this clonotype: One junction end disagrees with the germline gene, perhaps due to a read error. The rearrangement uses TRBV18 and TRBJ2-5; TRBD2 is a possible D gene (5 bases). CDR3 length equals 13 residues. From germline, CDR1 is KGHSH and CDR2 LQKENI. CDR3 loop: CASSQSTRETEYF. CDR3 coding DNA: TGTGCCAGCTCACAATCCACTAGGGAGACCGAGTACTTC. The variable domain in full, with the rest retrieved from reference TRBV18 and TRBJ2-5, is NAGVMQNPRHLVRRRGQEARLRCSPMKGHSHVYWYRQLPEEGLKFMVYLQKENIIDESGMPKERFSAEFPKEGPSILRIQQVVRGDSAAYFCASSQSTRETEYFGPGTRLLVL.

The genes are TRBV20-1 and TRBJ1-2; D uncertain. The germline gives CDR1 DFQATT, CDR2 SNEGSKA (reference sequence). The CDR3 covers 14 residues. The V end lost 0 bases, the J end lost 7 bases, and 15 bases lay between the germline ends. CDR3 amino acids: CSARDQPDGGGYTF. In DNA form, the CDR3 reads TGCAGTGCTAGAGACCAACCGGACGGCGGTGGCTACACCTTC.

This sequence joins TRBV18 and TRBJ1-2; D possibly corresponds to TRBD1 (5 bases). CDR3 length: 14 residues. CDR1 KGHSH and CDR2 LQKENI come from the germline V gene. Trimming left V 2 bases short and J 6 bases short, with 13 bases between. The chain's CDR3 is CASSPAGPDDGYTF. DNA of the CDR3: TGTGCCAGCTCACCAGCGGGGCCAGACGATGGCTACACCTTC.

V and J are TRBV29-1 and TRBJ1-2, with 12 bases lining up with TRBD1. Trimming at V came to 6 bases and at J to 8 bases, leaving 7 bases not matched to a gene. Germline assignment: CDR1 SQVTM and CDR2 ANQGSEA. The CDR3 is made up of 13 amino acids. CDR3: CSVPGQGARGYTF. As DNA, the CDR3 is TGCAGCGTCCCGGGACAGGGGGCGCGGGGCTACACCTTC.

V usage is TRBV29-1 and J usage is TRBJ2-1; no firm D call. This CDR3 spans 14 amino acids. V lost 5 bases and J 2 bases, leaving 13 bases between the germline ends. CDR1 is SQVTM, CDR2 ANQGSEA, per germline. For the CDR3, the DNA is TGCAGCGTTATCGGGCTATCTACCTACAATGAGCAGTTCTTC. As protein: CSVIGLSTYNEQFF.

The gene calls are TRBV20-1 and TRBJ2-1, with D unresolved. CDR1 and CDR2 from the germline V gene are DFQATT and SNEGSKA (reference sequence). V gave up 0 bases and J gave up 8 bases, with 14 bases separating them. The CDR3 spans 14 residues. The CDR3 nucleotides read TGCAGTGCTAGAGATAGGGCTTCATCCCATGAGCAGTTCTTC. Translating it yields CSARDRASSHEQFF.

This chain connects TRBV27 to TRBJ1-1; TRBD1 matches at 9 bases. The CDR3 sequence is 15 residues long. The V gene's germline CDR1 is MNHEY and CDR2 SMNVEV (reference sequence). The V gene end was trimmed by 2 bases and the J gene end by 5 bases; junction bases not matched to a gene: 6. CDR3 amino acids: CASSLKGQGWTEAFF. As DNA, the CDR3 is TGTGCCAGCAGTTTAAAGGGACAGGGTTGGACTGAAGCTTTCTTT.

This rearrangement joins TRBV6-2 or TRBV6-3 to TRBJ2-7; TRBD1 might be the D (6 bases). Trimming removed 2 bases at V and 7 bases at J, with 12 bases between. This CDR3 is built from 13 residues. Germline assignment: CDR1 MNHEY and CDR2 SVGEGT. CDR3 sequence reads: CASSYGTYGEQYF. The CDR3 DNA follows: TGTGCCAGCAGTTACGGGACATACGGAGAGCAGTACTTC.

The genes are TRBV3-1 and TRBJ2-1; D call uncertain. Germline values: CDR1 LGHDT, CDR2 YNNKEL (reference sequence). The V end lost 0 bases, the J end lost 7 bases, and 13 bases lay between the germline ends. CDR3 length equals 15 residues. CDR3 region: CASSQEGIYRNEQFF. The DNA of the CDR3 is TGTGCCAGCAGCCAAGAAGGGATTTACAGAAATGAGCAGTTCTTC.